The 26 T cell receptor beta chains below come from one sample, sequenced in a study of T cells after yellow fever vaccination. MiXCR, applied by TCRdb to the 5' RACE reads, yields one record per CDR3 protein. This sample has 550,000 or so distinct CDR3 sequences, with under 25% found just once. Material: PBMCs, obtained 15 days after the yellow fever booster vaccination. The receptors were gathered from a man aged 30 to 39 who received the YFV17D yellow fever vaccine.

This clonotype has just a few counts. The rearrangement links TRBV29-1 to TRBJ2-3; no firm D call. The germline gives CDR1 SQVTM, CDR2 ANQGSEA. This CDR3 has 14 residues. Between the trimmed V and J ends, which lost 4 bases and 0 bases, there was a span of 11 bases. CDR3 sequence (DNA): TGCAGCGTTGTAGGGTTGAGGAGCACAGATACGCAGTATTTT. Translated, it gives CSVVGLRSTDTQYF.

The V gene is TRBV5-1, the J gene TRBJ2-1; 7 bases map to TRBD2. Germline-derived CDR1 and CDR2 are SGHRS and YFSETQ. CDR3 length: 14 residues. J lost 9 bases, V lost 0 bases, and 6 bases had no gene match. The CDR3 coding sequence is TGCGCCAGCAGCTTGGGGGCGGGAGTGAGTGAGCAGTTCTTC. This encodes CASSLGAGVSEQFF.

The chain has TRBV21-1 and TRBJ2-1; no DNA check was done on the table's D call, TRBD1. TRBV21-1 is noted as a pseudogene. This CDR3 spans 21 amino acids. CDR3 sequence (DNA): TGTGCCAGCAGCAAAGGGCAGACAGGGGTGGTTGCGGGAGCCAACTACAATGAGCAGTTCTTC. Translation gives CASSKGQTGVVAGANYNEQFF.

This clonotype has more than one count but fewer than ten. The chain carries TRBV9 and TRBJ2-7, with 8 bases fitting TRBD2. This CDR3 region has 16 residues. In germline, CDR1 is SGDLS, CDR2 YYNGEE. V gave up 3 bases and J gave up 0 bases; unmatched junction bases: 8. The CDR3 protein is CASSGASGSFSYEQYF. DNA for the CDR3: TGTGCCAGCAGCGGGGCTAGCGGGTCCTTCTCCTACGAGCAGTACTTC.

The rearrangement joins TRBV14 to TRBJ2-5, with TRBD1 as a possible D gene (6 bases). Germline loops: CDR1 SGHDN, CDR2 FVKESK. The V and J ends lost 8 bases and 0 bases respectively, with 7 bases between them. This CDR3 region has 12 residues. CDR3 region: CASPGDQETQYF. CDR3 coding DNA: TGTGCCAGCCCAGGGGACCAAGAGACCCAGTACTTC.

CDR3 sequence: CASSPPGGRVVEQFF. CDR3 bases: TGTGCCAGTAGCCCACCCGGAGGGAGGGTAGTTGAGCAGTTCTTC. This chain links TRBV19 with TRBJ2-1; 7 nucleotides match TRBD2. This CDR3 spans 15 amino acids. V trimming: 6 bases; J trimming: 9 bases; junction bases outside the gene matches: 14. The germline gives CDR1 LNHDA, CDR2 SQIVND (reference sequence).

The chain carries TRBV5-1 and TRBJ2-3; D is ambiguous. CDR1 and CDR2 (germline): SGHRS, YFSETQ. CDR3 length: 14 residues. Trimming cost V 5 bases and J 0 bases, with 10 bases left between them. In nucleotides, the CDR3 is TGCGCCAGCAGATTGCAGACTAGCACAGATACGCAGTATTTT. It encodes CASRLQTSTDTQYF. Drawing the rest from reference TRBV5-1 and TRBJ2-3, the complete variable domain is KAGVTQTPRYLIKTRGQQVTLSCSPISGHRSVSWYQQTPGQGLQFLFEYFSETQRNKGNFPGRFSGRQFSNSRSEMNVSTLELGDSALYLCASRLQTSTDTQYFGPGTRLTVL.

The V call is TRBV7-2, the J call TRBJ2-1; D could derive from TRBD1 or TRBD2 (5 bases each). The V gene lost 5 bases and the J gene lost 2 bases, with 7 bases spanning the gap. The CDR3 spans 13 residues. The germline gives CDR1 SGHTA, CDR2 FQGNSA. CDR3: CASSRGAYNEQFF. CDR3 in DNA: TGTGCCAGCAGCCGAGGGGCCTACAATGAGCAGTTCTTC.

The chain joins TRBV5-1 to TRBJ2-4, with 8 bases matching TRBD1. The CDR3 spans 19 residues. The V gene end was trimmed by 3 bases and the J gene end by 0 bases; junction bases not matched to a gene: 14. CDR1 is SGHRS, CDR2 YFSETQ, per germline. The CDR3 nucleotides read TGCGCCAGCAGCTCCACAGGGGGTGTAAGCGGCTTAGCCAAAAACATTCAGTACTTC. Translation: CASSSTGGVSGLAKNIQYF.

The sample holds many counts of this clonotype. The chain combines TRBV7-2 with TRBJ2-1; 9 bases line up with TRBD2. CDR1 is SGHTA, CDR2 FQGNSA, per germline. V gave up 4 bases and J gave up 6 bases; unmatched junction bases: 7. This CDR3 is built from 15 residues. This CDR3 reads CASSWGGTSPNEQFF. The DNA for the CDR3 is TGTGCCAGCAGCTGGGGGGGGACTAGCCCCAATGAGCAGTTCTTC.

The sample holds many counts of this clonotype. The chain combines TRBV20-1 with TRBJ1-1, with D possibly TRBD1 on 6 matching bases. Trimming left V 5 bases short and J 8 bases short, with 21 bases between. CDR1 is DFQATT, CDR2 SNEGSKA, per germline (reference sequence). This CDR3 comprises 14 residues. Here the CDR3 reads CSAVRPYREGEAFF. As DNA, the CDR3 is TGCAGTGCTGTGAGGCCTTACAGGGAAGGAGAAGCTTTCTTT.

This rearrangement joins TRBV5-6 to TRBJ1-3; the D gene is possibly TRBD1 (6 bases). The germline gives CDR1 SGHDT, CDR2 YYEEEE. The CDR3 sequence is 15 residues long. The germline V and J ends were trimmed by 3 bases and 3 bases, with 13 bases remaining between them. This CDR3 is CASSYDRISGNTIYF. The CDR3 DNA follows: TGTGCCAGCAGCTACGACAGGATTAGTGGAAACACCATATATTTT.

The rearrangement uses TRBV6-1 and TRBJ1-1; 9 nucleotides line up with TRBD1. This CDR3 is 15 amino acids long. V shed 3 bases and J 1 base; nucleotides not matched to a gene: 3. Looked up from germline, CDR1 is MNHNS and CDR2 is SASEGT. The CDR3 bases are TGTGCCAGCAGTGATCAGACAGGGGGGAACACTGAAGCTTTCTTT. This codes for CASSDQTGGNTEAFF.

The sample holds a few counts of this clonotype. The chain uses TRBV19 and TRBJ2-7; TRBD1 matches at 9 bases. The junction had 6 bases not matched to a gene; V was cut back by 4 bases and J by 5 bases. Germline V gene sequence: CDR1 LNHDA, CDR2 SQIVND (reference sequence). The CDR3 sequence is 14 residues long. The CDR3 loop is CASSRGQGQHEQYF. The CDR3 coding sequence is TGTGCCAGTAGTAGGGGACAGGGTCAACACGAGCAGTACTTC.

This clonotype was detected a few times. The chain has TRBV29-1 and TRBJ2-5; TRBD1 aligns across 8 bases. The CDR3 has 13 amino acids. Trimming at V came to 6 bases and at J to 4 bases, leaving 7 bases not matched to a gene. The V gene's germline CDR1 is SQVTM and CDR2 ANQGSEA. CDR3 in DNA: TGCAGCGTCAGCCAGGGGGCGAGAGAGACCCAGTACTTC. It yields the protein CSVSQGARETQYF.

This clonotype has more than one count but fewer than ten. The chain recombines TRBV10-3 with TRBJ2-1; 11 bases are a match to TRBD2. Per germline, CDR1 ENHRY and CDR2 SYGVKD. This CDR3 region has 16 residues. The J segment lost 7 bases and the V segment lost 6 bases, leaving 11 bases of the junction unmatched. CDR3 protein: CAISLPGLAASNEQFF. The CDR3 bases are TGTGCCATCAGCTTACCGGGACTAGCGGCGTCAAATGAGCAGTTCTTC.

This chain joins TRBV7-9 and TRBJ2-1, with 10 bases lining up with TRBD2. V was clipped by 2 bases and J by 8 bases; unmatched bases: 3. The germline CDR1 and CDR2 sequences are SEHNR and FQNEAQ (reference sequence). The CDR3 has 14 amino acids. The CDR3 loop is CASSLTLAGDEQFF. DNA of the CDR3: TGTGCCAGCAGCTTAACCCTAGCGGGAGATGAGCAGTTCTTC.

This clonotype was seen more than once but under ten times. This rearrangement joins TRBV11-2 to TRBJ2-1; D not resolved. Germline V CDR1 and CDR2: SGHAT, FQNNGV. CDR3 length: 18 amino acids. Between the trimmed V and J ends, which lost 5 bases and 0 bases, there was a span of 20 bases. The CDR3 coding sequence is TGTGCCAGCAGCCGACCAGGCTGGCGTTCAAGCTCCTACAATGAGCAGTTCTTC. It specifies CASSRPGWRSSSYNEQFF.

The chain carries TRBV20-1 and TRBJ2-1; TRBD1 matches 7 bases. Trimming at V came to 6 bases and at J to 5 bases, leaving 7 bases not matched to a gene. The CDR3 totals 13 residues. CDR1 and CDR2 (germline): DFQATT, SNEGSKA (reference sequence). CDR3 sequence: CSATTGRHNEQFF. CDR3 bases: TGCAGTGCAACGACAGGGCGCCACAATGAGCAGTTCTTC.

This clonotype has a handful of counts. The chain carries TRBV20-1 and TRBJ1-1, with no clear D. V dropped 1 base and J dropped 5 bases, with 17 bases sitting between them. The CDR3 contains 15 residues. Germline CDR1 and CDR2: DFQATT and SNEGSKA (reference sequence). The chain's CDR3 is CSARGGSIRGTEAFF. For the CDR3, the DNA is TGCAGTGCTAGAGGCGGCAGCATCCGAGGGACTGAAGCTTTCTTT.

This chain connects TRBV5-6 to TRBJ2-3; possibly TRBD1 for D (5 bases). Germline assignment: CDR1 SGHDT and CDR2 YYEEEE. This CDR3 is 14 amino acids long. V was trimmed by 2 bases and J by 5 bases, leaving 12 bases between them. CDR3 nucleotides: TGTGCCAGCAGCTTTGGGGCGCTGGGAGATACGCAGTATTTT. It yields the protein CASSFGALGDTQYF.

The J gene is TRBJ2-1, the V gene TRBV20-1; 9 bases are shared with TRBD2. Germline V gene lookup returns CDR1 DFQATT and CDR2 SNEGSKA (reference sequence). The CDR3 runs to 13 residues. V was pared by 6 bases and J by 9 bases, with 9 bases of the junction left unmatched. The chain's CDR3 is CSAQPGLAVEQFF. The CDR3 DNA follows: TGCAGTGCCCAACCGGGACTAGCAGTTGAGCAGTTCTTC.

This clonotype was counted only a few times. The chain carries TRBV27 and TRBJ1-3, with D possibly TRBD1 on 6 matching bases. This CDR3 spans 14 amino acids. V gave up 6 bases and J gave up 4 bases, with 13 bases separating them. Germline V gene data show CDR1 as MNHEY and CDR2 as SMNVEV (reference sequence). This chain's CDR3 is CASRRTGYGNTIYF. CDR3 DNA sequence: TGTGCCAGCAGACGCACAGGGTACGGAAACACCATATATTTT.

The rearrangement uses TRBV10-3 and TRBJ1-1; TRBD1 aligns across 8 bases. The CDR3 runs 16 residues. Losses at the gene ends were 2 bases for V and 4 bases for J; bases not matched to a gene: 9. CDR1 is ENHRY, CDR2 SYGVKD, per germline. CDR3 protein: CAISENPPDRATEAFF. The CDR3 coding sequence is TGTGCCATCAGTGAGAATCCCCCGGACAGGGCCACTGAAGCTTTCTTT.

CDR3 residues: CASSPDGTYEQYF. The CDR3 bases are TGCGCCAGCAGCCCCGACGGAACCTACGAGCAGTACTTC. The rearrangement uses TRBV5-1 and TRBJ2-7, with D unclear. The CDR3 is 13 amino acids. The V end was cut by 4 bases, the J end by 2 bases, with 10 bases between. Germline lookup yields CDR1 SGHRS and CDR2 YFSETQ.

The sample holds a few counts of this clonotype. The rearrangement uses TRBV6-1 and TRBJ1-1, with D possibly TRBD1 on 6 matching bases. The CDR3 extends over 16 amino acids. CDR1 is MNHNS, CDR2 SASEGT, per germline. With 1 base removed from V and 5 bases from J, the gap between germline ends came to 17 bases. The CDR3 is CASSEVGVRGTTEAFF. The DNA for the CDR3 is TGTGCCAGCAGTGAAGTTGGGGTAAGGGGGACTACTGAAGCTTTCTTT.